These T cell receptor beta chains were read from a single sample in a study of blood T cell repertoires in COVID-19. The protocol was immunoSEQ multiplex PCR, while the TCRdb copy is restricted to in-frame clones and leaves out a portion. Among about 180,000 clones listed, approximately 83% were seen once. The sequenced sample was peripheral blood. Source of these receptors: a man aged 55-75 years with acute or convalescent COVID-19. CDR3s include the opening cysteine and the closing phenylalanine or tryptophan. The order of the fields is D gene, V gene, clone size, J gene, CDR3 protein, CDR3 DNA. D genes are given only for firm matches. Rows may omit the clone size; those that give it use once, few, many or a size class.

.	TRBV6-5	.	TRBJ1-3	CASRAEAGGNTIYF	TGTGCCAGCAGAGCGGAAGCGGGAGGAAACACCATATATTTT
.	TRBV9	.	TRBJ1-5	CASSPWGGNQPQHF	TGTGCCAGCAGCCCATGGGGGGGGAATCAGCCCCAGCATTTT
.	TRBV6-4	.	TRBJ2-3	CASSEQGGTDTQYF	TGTGCCAGCAGTGAGCAGGGGGGTACAGATACGCAGTATTTT
TRBD1	TRBV13	.	TRBJ2-2	CASSSINRGHTGELFF	TGTGCCAGCAGCTCGATTAACAGGGGTCACACCGGGGAGCTGTTTTTT
.	TRBV6-5	.	TRBJ1-1	CASTPRGLMNTEAFF	TGTGCCAGCACCCCTAGGGGACTAATGAACACTGAAGCTTTCTTT
TRBD2	TRBV5-8	.	TRBJ2-1	CASSLDAGGSKFF	TGTGCCAGCAGCTTGGATGCCGGCGGGAGTAAGTTCTTC
TRBD2	TRBV10-3	.	TRBJ2-3	CAISDSGGSTDTQYF	TGTGCCATCAGTGATTCGGGGGGGAGCACAGATACGCAGTATTTT
TRBD1	TRBV5-1	.	TRBJ2-5	CASSYDRGGSTRQTQYF	TGCGCCAGCAGCTACGACAGGGGCGGATCGACCAGACAGACCCAGTACTTC
TRBD1	TRBV7-2	.	TRBJ1-6	CASSLLGGLPGSPLHF	TGTGCCAGCAGCTTACTAGGGGGCTTGCCTGGGTCACCCCTCCACTTT
TRBD1	TRBV6-5	.	TRBJ1-5	CASSYWTGTNQPQHF	TGTGCCAGCAGTTACTGGACAGGGACCAATCAGCCCCAGCATTTT
.	TRBV6-1	few	TRBJ1-1	CASSEEKGRTEAFF	TGTGCCAGCAGTGAAGAAAAGGGGCGCACTGAAGCTTTCTTT
TRBD2	TRBV2	.	TRBJ2-1	CASRATSGSYNEQFF	TGTGCCAGCAGAGCTACTAGCGGGAGCTACAATGAGCAGTTCTTC
.	TRBV19	.	TRBJ1-5	CASSRPLESNQPQHF	TGTGCCAGCAGTCGTCCGTTAGAGAGCAATCAGCCCCAGCATTTT
.	TRBV18	.	TRBJ2-1	CASSLGSYNEQFF	TGTGCCAGCTCATTGGGCAGCTACAATGAGCAGTTCTTC
.	TRBV12-3/TRBV12-4	.	TRBJ1-1	CASSPQGMKAFF	TGTGCCAGCAGCCCCCAGGGAATGAAGGCTTTCTTT
TRBD1	TRBV2	.	TRBJ2-7	CASSGVRGRFEQYF	TGTGCCAGCAGTGGGGTCAGGGGGCGATTCGAGCAGTACTTC
TRBD1	TRBV28	.	TRBJ1-5	CASSPRTGLYQPQHF	TGTGCCAGCAGTCCCCGGACAGGTCTGTATCAGCCCCAGCATTTT
TRBD2	TRBV12-5	.	TRBJ2-5	CASGIAGTTTRETQYF	TGTGCTAGTGGTATCGCCGGGACTACCACGCGGGAGACCCAGTACTTC
.	TRBV4-2	once	TRBJ1-2	CASSPSGESYGYTF	TGTGCCAGCAGCCCATCAGGGGAATCCTATGGCTACACCTTC
.	TRBV19	.	TRBJ2-1	CATRDQATYNEQFF	TGTGCCACCCGCGACCAGGCTACTTACAATGAGCAGTTCTTC
.	TRBV2	many	TRBJ1-4	CASSATGSSNEKLFF	TGTGCCAGCAGCGCTACAGGGAGTTCTAATGAAAAACTGTTTTTT
TRBD1	TRBV27	.	TRBJ2-1	CASSLTRGGVDPNEQFF	TGTGCCAGCAGTTTAACCCGAGGGGGCGTAGATCCAAATGAGCAGTTCTTC
TRBD2	TRBV6-5	.	TRBJ2-2	CASSSRGLVGGELFF	TGTGCCAGCAGTTCCCGGGGACTAGTTGGCGGGGAGCTGTTTTTT
.	TRBV15	.	TRBJ1-5	CATSRERGLTLYSNQPQHF	TGTGCCACCAGCAGAGAGAGGGGGTTAACCCTCTATAGCAATCAGCCCCAGCATTTT
.	TRBV19	.	TRBJ1-5	CARRGQEPQHF	TGTGCGAGGCGGGGGCAAGAGCCCCAGCATTTT
.	TRBV7-9	.	TRBJ1-4	CASSQPGQDEKLFF	TGTGCCAGCAGCCAGCCTGGGCAGGATGAAAAACTGTTTTTT
TRBD1	TRBV7-7	once	TRBJ2-5	CASSLRSDRAQETQYF	TGTGCTAGCAGCTTAAGGTCGGACAGGGCCCAAGAGACCCAGTACTTC
TRBD1	TRBV6-5	.	TRBJ1-5	CASMTGVQPQHF	TGTGCCAGCATGACAGGGGTCCAGCCCCAGCATTTT
.	TRBV28	once	TRBJ2-7	CASSLSAGHEQYF	TGTGCCAGCAGTTTATCCGCGGGCCACGAGCAGTACTTC
TRBD1	TRBV28	few	TRBJ2-7	CASSPEGTGKYEQYF	TGTGCCAGCAGTCCCGAGGGGACAGGGAAATACGAGCAGTACTTC
TRBD2	TRBV15	.	TRBJ2-1	CATSREWRGTRGYNEQFF	TGTGCCACCAGCAGGGAATGGCGCGGGACTAGGGGTTACAATGAGCAGTTCTTC
.	TRBV7-9	.	TRBJ2-1	CASSLPADQRSEQFF	TGTGCCAGCAGCTTACCAGCGGACCAGCGGAGTGAGCAGTTCTTC
TRBD2	TRBV28	.	TRBJ2-1	CASSLGLAVNEQFF	TGTGCCAGCAGTTTAGGACTAGCGGTTAATGAGCAGTTCTTC
.	TRBV21-1	.	TRBJ2-5	CASSKALFGSGSETQYF	.
TRBD2	TRBV2	.	TRBJ2-1	CASSRVGTSDYNEQFF	TGTGCCAGCAGTCGAGTCGGGACTAGCGATTACAATGAGCAGTTCTTC
TRBD2	TRBV14	once	TRBJ2-3	CASSLSGGDTQYF	TGTGCCAGCAGCCTGTCGGGGGGAGATACGCAGTATTTT